The present entry profiles one T cell receptor (beta chain) with its context. Its specificity is not known. The entry originates in a study of shared clonotypes between healthy human individuals. Study-wide results and limits: Non-shared clonotypes had lower generation probabilities than clonotypes shared by all four sorted-subset donors.

V lost 5 bases and J lost 4, with 15 bases in between. CDR1 and CDR2 (germline): MDHEN, SYDVKM. The CDR3 spans 15 residues. The assay was immunoSEQ multiplex PCR, and TCRdb's table has in-frame clones only and misses some. The sample consists of roughly 200,000 clones, 65% to 70% of them appearing once. The chain is built from TRBV28 and TRBJ2-1; D ambiguous. Input material: memory CD4+ T cells sorted from blood. The subset here: CD45RA-negative fraction. The receptor was derived from a man aged 25 to 40 in good health. The CDR3 coding sequence is TGTGCCAGCAGTCCTCTCAAGACCCGATACAATGAGCAGTTCTTC. It codes for CASSPLKTRYNEQFF.